This T cell receptor (beta chain) was profiled in a study of T cell responses to AZD1222 COVID-19 vaccine. Germline values: CDR1 MRHNA, CDR2 SNTAGT. Deletions cut 4 bases from V and 2 bases from J, with 11 bases between. The CDR3 covers 14 residues. The table came from immunoSEQ multiplex PCR; TCRdb's copy has only in-frame clones and leaves some out. The profile shows about 40,000 clones, roughly 84% of them singletons. A note on this clone: Its antigen is unknown.

General study findings and limits: Repertoires in all cases were sampled only once the peak T cell response had passed. Per reports, nearly half of all spike-specific TCRs target regions that are unmutated in variants.

This chain connects TRBV6-4 to TRBJ1-1, with no clear D. This receptor was taken from an adult who received the AZD1222 COVID-19 vaccine. The source was peripheral blood, collected 28 days after the second AZD1222 dose. The CDR3, as DNA: TGTGCCAGCAGTGCCTCGCGGGGTAACACTGAAGCTTTCTTT. This encodes CASSASRGNTEAFF.